These 31 T cell receptor beta chains were all obtained from the same sample, sequenced in a study of OX40 agonist ivuxolimab in advanced cancers. Generated by immunoSEQ multiplex PCR, the TCRdb table keeps only in-frame clones and is missing some. The sample records about 70,000 clones, more than 80% being singletons. The sequencing here drew on CD4+ or CD8+ T cells sorted from blood, taken in a trial of the OX40 agonist ivuxolimab. The origin of the receptors is an adult with an advanced solid tumor such as melanoma, head and neck, liver or kidney cancer.

The chain links TRBV5-4 to TRBJ2-1, with D possibly being TRBD1 (8 bases). V lost 4 bases, J lost 1 base, and 12 bases lay in between. The CDR3 contains 15 residues. Looked up from germline, CDR1 is SGHNT and CDR2 is YYREEE (reference sequence). The CDR3 region is CASSVQGGSYNEQFF. CDR3 nucleotides: TGTGCCAGCAGCGTACAGGGGGGGTCCTACAATGAGCAGTTCTTC.

The chain carries TRBV19 and TRBJ1-1; D gene uncertain. V gave up 3 bases and J gave up 0 bases, with 8 bases separating them. Germline CDR1 and CDR2: LNHDA and SQIVND (reference sequence). The CDR3 is 14 amino acids. The CDR3 DNA reads TGTGCCAGTAGTATTAAACACCTGAACACTGAAGCTTTCTTT. Its protein is CASSIKHLNTEAFF. Filled out from reference TRBV19 and TRBJ1-1, the complete variable domain reads DGGITQSPKYLFRKEGQNVTLSCEQNLNHDAMYWYRQDPGQGLRLIYYSQIVNDFQKGDIAEGYSVSREKKESFPLTVTSAQKNPTAFYLCASSIKHLNTEAFFGQGTRLTVV.

The gene calls are TRBV7-3 and TRBJ2-1, with TRBD1 matching over 10 bases. CDR1 and CDR2 from the germline V gene are SGHTA and FQGTGA. This CDR3 comprises 17 residues. V was clipped by 5 bases and J by 5 bases; unmatched bases: 12. CDR3 sequence reads: CASSPRTGGEGHNEQFF. The CDR3 region has the DNA TGTGCCAGCAGCCCTCGGACAGGGGGAGAGGGGCACAATGAGCAGTTCTTC.

The gene calls are TRBV6-1 and TRBJ1-2; no definite D call. The CDR3 contains 13 residues. Deletions cut 6 bases from V and 0 bases from J, with 8 bases between. CDR1 and CDR2 from the germline V gene are MNHNS and SASEGT. As DNA, the CDR3 is TGTGCCAGCAGGATCCACGCTAACTATGGCTACACCTTC. Its translation: CASRIHANYGYTF.

The rearrangement uses TRBV7-2 and TRBJ1-2, with D unresolved. This CDR3 contains 13 residues. Germline V lookup: CDR1 SGHTA, CDR2 FQGNSA. Between the trimmed V and J ends, which lost 4 bases and 2 bases, there was a span of 8 bases. CDR3 coding DNA: TGTGCCAGCAGCTCCGGGAGGAACTATGGCTACACCTTC. The encoded protein is CASSSGRNYGYTF.

The genes are TRBV9 and TRBJ2-1; 12 nucleotides align to TRBD1. J lost 6 bases, V lost 4 bases, and 5 bases had no gene match. This CDR3 comprises 15 residues. Germline V gene sequence: CDR1 SGDLS, CDR2 YYNGEE. DNA for the CDR3: TGTGCCAGCAGCCCGTCGGGACAGGGGGCCAATGAGCAGTTCTTC. Translation: CASSPSGQGANEQFF.

The CDR3 loop reads CAWSSGPGGGDQPQHF. As DNA, the CDR3 is TGTGCCTGGTCCTCCGGTCCGGGGGGCGGGGATCAGCCCCAGCATTTT. The rearrangement uses TRBV30 and TRBJ1-5; tentatively, D is TRBD1 (6 bases). CDR1 GTSNPN and CDR2 SVGIG come from the germline V gene (reference sequence). The V end lost 5 bases, the J end lost 5 bases, and 22 bases lay between the germline ends. This CDR3 contains 16 residues.

The CDR3 DNA reads TGTGCCAGCAGCTCCTGGTACTCTGGAAACACCATATATTTT. Amino acids: CASSSWYSGNTIYF. The gene calls are TRBV13 and TRBJ1-3; no clear D. Trimming pared 4 bases from V and 0 bases from J, leaving 7 bases between. The CDR3 is 14 residues long. CDR1 PRHDT and CDR2 FYEKMQ come from the germline V gene (reference sequence).

This clone was seen a single time. Here the CDR3 DNA reads TGTGCCAGCTCACCGGAGGCGATTGGGCAGCCCCAGCATTTT. This translates into CASSPEAIGQPQHF. This chain links TRBV18 with TRBJ1-5, with D hard to call. The length of the CDR3 is 14 residues. The V gene lost 3 bases and the J gene lost 7 bases, with 13 bases spanning the gap. Germline CDR1 is KGHSH and CDR2 is LQKENI.

V and J are TRBV7-2 and TRBJ2-1; weak D call: TRBD1 (6 bases). CDR3 length equals 12 residues. CDR1 is SGHTA and CDR2 is FQGNSA in the germline V gene. Trimming removed 5 bases at V and 9 bases at J, with 11 bases between. In DNA form, the CDR3 reads TGTGCCAGCAGCCCTACAGGGCCTGAGCAGTTCTTC. It is translated as CASSPTGPEQFF.

This rearrangement joins TRBV19 to TRBJ1-5, with a tentative D call TRBD1 (6 bases). Germline V gene data show CDR1 as LNHDA and CDR2 as SQIVND (reference sequence). The CDR3 has 14 amino acids. The V end was cut by 5 bases, the J end by 4 bases, with 12 bases between. CDR3 nucleotides: TGTGCCAGTAGTCAGGGGAATTGGAATCAGCCCCAGCATTTT. It specifies CASSQGNWNQPQHF.

The chain is built from TRBV6-1 and TRBJ1-5; D gene ambiguous. V was trimmed by 6 bases and J by 1 base, leaving 4 bases between them. CDR1 and CDR2 from the germline V gene are MNHNS and SASEGT. The CDR3 extends over 12 amino acids. The CDR3 reads CASRQSNQPQHF. The CDR3, as DNA: TGTGCCAGCAGACAGAGCAATCAGCCCCAGCATTTT.

CDR3 sequence: CASSEVRGGGTEAFF. Written as DNA, the CDR3 is TGTGCCAGCAGTGAAGTAAGGGGGGGAGGCACTGAAGCTTTCTTT. This chain uses TRBV2 with TRBJ1-1; tentatively, D is TRBD1 (6 bases). CDR1 is SNHLY, CDR2 FYNNEI, per germline. The CDR3 is made up of 15 amino acids. V lost 1 base, J lost 4 bases, and 13 bases lay in between.

The chain has TRBV7-9 and TRBJ1-5; 7 nucleotides align to TRBD1. The CDR3 has 18 residues. The trim removed 1 base at V and 7 bases at J, leaving 16 bases unmatched. Germline CDR1 reads SEHNR; CDR2 reads FQNEAQ (reference sequence). The CDR3 nucleotides are TGTGCCAGCAGCTTAGAGAGGGAGGGCAGGGGGTTCTTCCAGCCCCAGCATTTT. This encodes CASSLEREGRGFFQPQHF.

The rearrangement joins TRBV5-1 to TRBJ1-1; TRBD1 aligns across 8 bases. The V segment lost 2 bases and the J segment 2 bases; nucleotides outside the gene matches: 11. Germline V CDR1 and CDR2: SGHRS, YFSETQ. This CDR3 comprises 17 residues. The CDR3 bases are TGCGCCAGCAGCTTAGACAGGGGCGTAGGGGTAAACACTGAAGCTTTCTTT. Translated, it gives CASSLDRGVGVNTEAFF.

This clone came up once. The CDR3 DNA reads TGTGCCAGCAGTTACTCCCCAGTTGGCTCTGGAAACACCATATATTTT. It specifies CASSYSPVGSGNTIYF. This chain joins TRBV6-5 and TRBJ1-3, with D hard to call. CDR3 length: 16 amino acids. The V gene lost 0 bases and the J gene lost 0 bases, with 9 bases spanning the gap. The germline V gene has CDR1 MNHEY and CDR2 SVGAGI.

This clone was seen only a few times. The genes are TRBV5-1 and TRBJ2-7, with 12 positions matching TRBD2. The length of the CDR3 is 16 residues. The germline CDR1 and CDR2 sequences are SGHRS and YFSETQ. V was pared by 0 bases and J by 7 bases, with 8 bases of the junction left unmatched. The CDR3 DNA is TGCGCCAGCAGCTTGGTGCCTAGCGGGGGGGCAGGTGAGCAGTACTTC. The encoded protein is CASSLVPSGGAGEQYF.

Concerning this clone: At one of its ends the junction is not consistent with the germline gene, which may arise from a read error. This sequence joins TRBV5-1 and TRBJ1-3, with D hard to call. The CDR3 extends over 16 amino acids. Looked up from germline, CDR1 is SGHRS and CDR2 is YFSETQ. The CDR3 protein is CASSLSLGSSGDTIYF. DNA of the CDR3: TGCGCCAGCAGCTTATCTCTCGGAAGCTCTGGAGACACCATATATTTT.

The chain carries TRBV15 and TRBJ2-3, with D tentatively TRBD2 (6 bases). CDR3 length: 16 residues. The germline V and J ends were trimmed by 0 bases and 0 bases, with 10 bases remaining between them. Germline V gene lookup returns CDR1 LNHNV and CDR2 YYDKDF (reference sequence). DNA of the CDR3: TGTGCCACCAGCAGAGATTCCGGGACTAGCACAGATACGCAGTATTTT. It translates to CATSRDSGTSTDTQYF.

The V call is TRBV7-9, the J call TRBJ1-3; D ambiguous. This CDR3 contains 11 residues. V gave up 5 bases and J gave up 12 bases, with 11 bases separating them. CDR1 is SEHNR and CDR2 is FQNEAQ in the germline V gene (reference sequence). The CDR3 nucleotides are TGTGCCAGCAGCCCTGATGAGGGCATATATTTT. This codes for CASSPDEGIYF.

This chain connects TRBV28 to TRBJ1-4; D remains unclear. V was clipped by 6 bases and J by 7 bases, with 9 bases between them. CDR3 size: 12 residues. The V gene's germline CDR1 is MDHEN and CDR2 SYDVKM. CDR3 DNA sequence: TGTGCCAGCAGACGTCCTTTTGAAAAACTGTTTTTT. It codes for CASRRPFEKLFF. The variable domain in full, with the rest retrieved from reference TRBV28 and TRBJ1-4, is DVKVTQSSRYLVKRTGEKVFLECVQDMDHENMFWYRQDPGLGLRLIYFSYDVKMKEKGDIPEGYSVSREKKERFSLILESASTNQTSMYLCASRRPFEKLFFGSGTQLSVL.

The chain is built from TRBV25-1 and TRBJ1-4; TRBD1 agrees at 11 bases. The CDR3 runs to 14 residues. CDR1 is MGHDK, CDR2 SYGVNS, per germline. Trimming removed 3 bases from V and 10 bases from J; junction bases left unmatched: 4. CDR3 nucleotides: TGTGCCAGCAGTGAGGTGGGGACAGGGGGAAAACTGTTTTTT. The encoded protein is CASSEVGTGGKLFF.

This rearrangement joins TRBV5-1 to TRBJ2-3; 7 bases map to TRBD1. Germline V gene data show CDR1 as SGHRS and CDR2 as YFSETQ. Unmatched junction bases numbered 9, after V lost 3 bases and J lost 2 bases. This CDR3 has 16 residues. This CDR3 is CASSWTFGQATDTQYF. In nucleotides, the CDR3 is TGCGCCAGCAGCTGGACTTTCGGACAGGCCACAGATACGCAGTATTTT.

Worth noting for this clone: Other DNA sequences in the same sample also yield this CDR3. This chain connects TRBV5-1 to TRBJ2-6; D uncertain. V was shortened by 1 base and J by 0 bases, with 5 bases between the two germline ends. This CDR3 is 15 amino acids long. CDR1 is SGHRS, CDR2 YFSETQ, per germline. The CDR3 loop reads CASSLISSGANVLTF. The DNA of the CDR3 is TGCGCCAGCAGCTTGATCTCCTCTGGGGCCAACGTCCTGACTTTC.

The genes are TRBV5-1 and TRBJ2-5, with unresolved D. Trimming left V 0 bases short and J 1 base short, with 13 bases between. Germline CDR1 and CDR2: SGHRS and YFSETQ. The CDR3 length is 16 residues. CDR3 in DNA: TGCGCCAGCAGCTTGGGGCAGCTTACCCTCCAAGAGACCCAGTACTTC. Translating it yields CASSLGQLTLQETQYF.

The chain has TRBV6-7 and TRBJ2-7; tentative D call: TRBD2 (5 bases). TRBV6-7 is flagged as an ORF with uncertain function. Trimming took off 7 bases at V and 1 base at J, with 17 bases between the two ends. This CDR3 contains 15 residues. In nucleotides, the CDR3 is TGTGCCAGCACTCATCCCGGAGAGGGTTCCTACGAGCAGTACTTC. Translated: CASTHPGEGSYEQYF.

The V gene is TRBV7-9, the J gene TRBJ1-1; D may be TRBD1 (5 bases). Germline V gene lookup returns CDR1 SEHNR and CDR2 FQNEAQ (reference sequence). The CDR3 is made up of 14 amino acids. Trimming removed 2 bases from V and 6 bases from J, with 13 bases in between. The CDR3 bases are TGTGCCAGCAGCTTATACGGGGGGATGGCTGAAGCTTTCTTT. As protein: CASSLYGGMAEAFF.

The chain uses TRBV2 and TRBJ2-2; D remains ambiguous. The CDR3 covers 13 residues. Germline V gives CDR1 SNHLY, CDR2 FYNNEI. Trimming took off 7 bases at V and 3 bases at J, with 9 bases between the two ends. The CDR3 DNA reads TGTGCCAGCAAATTTTGGGACACCGGGGAGCTGTTTTTT. Translating it yields CASKFWDTGELFF.

CDR3 sequence: CAWVTPFYGDREAFF. CDR3 nucleotides: TGTGCCTGGGTAACCCCTTTTTATGGGGACAGGGAAGCTTTCTTT. The chain joins TRBV30 to TRBJ1-1; TRBD1 matches at 8 bases. CDR1 and CDR2 from the germline V gene are GTSNPN and SVGIG (reference sequence). The CDR3 has 15 amino acids. Trimming at V came to 5 bases and at J to 8 bases, leaving 16 bases not matched to a gene.

This clone was seen only a few times. The chain combines TRBV7-8 with TRBJ2-3; the D gene is possibly TRBD1 (6 bases). The CDR3 contains 15 residues. Looked up from germline, CDR1 is SGHVS and CDR2 is FQNEAQ. The ends were cut back, 5 bases at V and 5 bases at J, with 17 bases in the middle. The CDR3 coding sequence is TGTGCCAGCAGCCGCTCACAGGGAATCGGAGATACGCAGTATTTT. Its translation: CASSRSQGIGDTQYF.

J is TRBJ1-5 and V is TRBV7-2, with D hard to call. V was shortened by 1 base and J by 3 bases, with 10 bases between the two germline ends. The CDR3 totals 15 residues. CDR1 is SGHTA and CDR2 is FQGNSA in the germline V gene. The CDR3, as DNA: TGTGCCAGCAGCTTAGAACCCAGCGCCAATCAGCCCCAGCATTTT. Encoded protein: CASSLEPSANQPQHF.